These 28 T cell receptor beta chains were sequenced from one sample in a study of cytomegalovirus exposure and HLA in healthy donors. The PCR contained 60 Vbeta and 13 Jbeta primers. The repertoire was sequenced with immunoSEQ multiplex PCR; TCRdb's copy has only in-frame clones and lacks some. The sample yields approximately 120,000 clones, roughly 71% seen once. The specimen sequenced was PBMCs. The receptors here all came from a woman aged 45-60 years in good health and CMV-seropositive.

This clone has just a few counts. The chain combines TRBV2 with TRBJ2-7; possibly TRBD2 for D (5 bases). V dropped 3 bases and J dropped 13 bases, with 13 bases sitting between them. The length of the CDR3 is 11 residues. Per germline, CDR1 SNHLY and CDR2 FYNNEI. The CDR3 coding sequence is TGTGCCAGCAGTGATGACTACGGCAATTACTTC. This encodes CASSDDYGNYF.

The chain has TRBV2 and TRBJ1-4; D is undetermined. The germline V and J ends were trimmed by 4 bases and 5 bases, with 14 bases remaining between them. CDR3 length equals 15 residues. Germline-derived CDR1 and CDR2 are SNHLY and FYNNEI. CDR3 in amino acids: CASSVTRIQNEKLFF. CDR3 bases: TGTGCCAGCAGTGTGACCAGGATACAAAATGAAAAACTGTTTTTT. The whole variable domain, filled in from reference TRBV2 and TRBJ1-4, reads EPEVTQTPSHQVTQMGQEVILRCVPISNHLYFYWYRQILGQKVEFLVSFYNNEISEKSEIFDDQFSVERPDGSNFTLKIRSTKLEDSAMYFCASSVTRIQNEKLFFGSGTQLSVL.

This sequence joins TRBV6-5 and TRBJ2-3, with D uncertain. The germline gives CDR1 MNHEY, CDR2 SVGAGI. There are 14 residues in the CDR3. Trimming stripped 2 bases from V and 6 bases from J, with 12 bases between. Here the CDR3 DNA reads TGTGCCAGCAGTTACGGGCCCGTTCTGGATACGCAGTATTTT. It translates to CASSYGPVLDTQYF.

The V and J genes are TRBV7-9 and TRBJ2-2, with TRBD1 matching over 12 bases. The CDR3 runs 18 residues. CDR1 SEHNR and CDR2 FQNEAQ come from the germline V gene (reference sequence). V trimming: 5 bases; J trimming: 4 bases; junction bases outside the gene matches: 11. The CDR3 region is CASSQPSGTGGITGELFF. The DNA for the CDR3 is TGTGCCAGCAGCCAACCTTCCGGGACAGGGGGCATCACCGGGGAGCTGTTTTTT.

The chain employs TRBV28 and TRBJ1-4; D ambiguous. V shed 5 bases and J shed 7 bases, with 14 bases lying between them. Germline CDR1 reads MDHEN; CDR2 reads SYDVKM. The CDR3 contains 14 residues. The CDR3 region is CASSRRMEAEKLFF. For the CDR3, the DNA is TGTGCCAGCAGTCGGCGCATGGAGGCTGAAAAACTGTTTTTT.

This chain joins TRBV6-1 and TRBJ1-2; D perhaps matches TRBD1 (6 bases). The CDR3 totals 13 residues. V lost 6 bases to trimming and J lost 5 bases, with 13 bases between them. Germline CDR1 reads MNHNS; CDR2 reads SASEGT. The CDR3 loop is CASRGDRIYGYTF. The CDR3 coding sequence is TGTGCCAGCAGGGGAGACAGGATTTATGGCTACACCTTC.

The J gene is TRBJ1-2, the V gene TRBV28; 8 nucleotides line up with TRBD1. The CDR3 covers 16 residues. Germline values: CDR1 MDHEN, CDR2 SYDVKM. V lost 6 bases, J lost 8 bases, and 17 bases stayed unmatched. CDR3 sequence: CASSFNPRTGFGGYTF. CDR3 DNA: TGTGCCAGCAGCTTCAACCCCCGGACAGGGTTCGGGGGCTACACCTTC.

V and J are TRBV6-1 and TRBJ1-5; TRBD1 matches 9 bases. CDR3 length: 14 amino acids. Germline lookup yields CDR1 MNHNS and CDR2 SASEGT. Unmatched junction bases numbered 5, after V lost 6 bases and J lost 5 bases. CDR3 loop: CASRDWTGDQPQHF. The CDR3 DNA sequence: TGTGCCAGCAGGGATTGGACAGGGGATCAGCCCCAGCATTTT.

The CDR3 DNA follows: TGTGCCAGCTCACCACCGGGACAGGGTTTTTCACCCCTCCACTTT. It is translated as CASSPPGQGFSPLHF. J is TRBJ1-6 and V is TRBV18; 9 nucleotides align to TRBD1. Trimming removed 0 bases from V and 9 bases from J; junction bases left unmatched: 3. The CDR3 is 15 residues long. The germline gives CDR1 KGHSH, CDR2 LQKENI.

This clone was seen a single time. This sequence joins TRBV7-6 and TRBJ2-7; TRBD2 matches 11 bases. The germline V gene encodes CDR1 SGHVS and CDR2 FNYEAQ. J was trimmed by 6 bases and V by 5 bases; bases with no gene match: 15. This CDR3 is built from 17 residues. The CDR3 DNA reads TGTGCCAGCAGCCAGGCCCCTCCAACTAGCGGGGGTGGCGAGCAGTACTTC. This translates into CASSQAPPTSGGGEQYF.

The gene calls are TRBV5-1 and TRBJ2-5; 9 positions match TRBD1. Trimming removed 4 bases from V and 3 bases from J; junction bases left unmatched: 1. CDR3 length equals 13 residues. Germline V CDR1 and CDR2: SGHRS, YFSETQ. In DNA form, the CDR3 reads TGCGCCAGCAGCCGGACAGGGGAAGAGACCCAGTACTTC. This gives the protein CASSRTGEETQYF.

The V and J genes are TRBV5-5 and TRBJ1-6, with a possible D match to TRBD1 (6 bases). The CDR3 is 14 residues long. V shed 6 bases and J shed 9 bases, with 16 bases lying between them. The germline V gene has CDR1 SGHKS and CDR2 YYEKEE (reference sequence). The CDR3 here is CASTEQGWSSPLHF. In DNA form, the CDR3 reads TGTGCCAGCACTGAACAGGGCTGGAGTTCACCCCTCCACTTT.

The CDR3 DNA reads TGTGCCAGCAGTACAGGGGGCTCGAGCTATGGCTACACCTTC. It codes for CASSTGGSSYGYTF. This chain uses TRBV25-1 with TRBJ1-2, with 9 bases that match TRBD1. This CDR3 has 14 residues. The V gene end was trimmed by 5 bases and the J gene end by 4 bases; junction bases not matched to a gene: 5. Germline V gene sequence: CDR1 MGHDK, CDR2 SYGVNS.

The chain has TRBV2 and TRBJ1-2; 9 nucleotides match TRBD1. V gave up 7 bases and J gave up 8 bases; unmatched junction bases: 8. The CDR3 has 13 amino acids. Germline-derived CDR1 and CDR2 are SNHLY and FYNNEI. In DNA form, the CDR3 reads TGTGCCAGCATAGTGGGGACAGGGTTGGGCTACACCTTC. It codes for CASIVGTGLGYTF. The full variable domain, its missing parts supplied by reference TRBV2 and TRBJ1-2, is EPEVTQTPSHQVTQMGQEVILRCVPISNHLYFYWYRQILGQKVEFLVSFYNNEISEKSEIFDDQFSVERPDGSNFTLKIRSTKLEDSAMYFCASIVGTGLGYTFGSGTRLTVV.

The chain recombines TRBV27 with TRBJ1-5; possibly TRBD1 for D (6 bases). Germline values: CDR1 MNHEY, CDR2 SMNVEV (reference sequence). Trimming cost V 7 bases and J 2 bases, with 21 bases left between them. The CDR3 is 17 amino acids. The CDR3 reads CASTSFRDILRNQPQHF. CDR3 coding DNA: TGTGCCAGCACCTCCTTCCGGGACATCCTTCGCAATCAGCCCCAGCATTTT.

The chain recombines TRBV6-5 with TRBJ2-3; 7 bases fit TRBD2. Germline CDR1 reads MNHEY; CDR2 reads SVGAGI. Losses at the gene ends were 3 bases for V and 4 bases for J; bases not matched to a gene: 10. CDR3 length equals 16 residues. CDR3 in amino acids: CASSYSGGLVADTQYF. CDR3 nucleotide sequence: TGTGCCAGCAGTTATTCGGGGGGACTGGTAGCAGATACGCAGTATTTT.

The rearrangement joins TRBV15 to TRBJ2-7, with 8 positions matching TRBD1. This CDR3 contains 15 residues. Germline CDR1 is LNHNV and CDR2 is YYDKDF (reference sequence). With 5 bases clipped from V and 5 bases from J, the junction kept 11 bases outside the gene matches. The CDR3 loop reads CATSGYRTGRNEQYF. The DNA of the CDR3 is TGTGCCACCAGCGGGTATAGGACAGGGAGGAACGAGCAGTACTTC.

This clone was seen just once. The chain uses TRBV28 and TRBJ2-7, with 7 positions matching TRBD1. CDR3 length equals 16 residues. Looked up from germline, CDR1 is MDHEN and CDR2 is SYDVKM. V lost 5 bases and J lost 0; bases outside the gene matches: 10. CDR3 sequence: CASSKNRGRISYEQYF. CDR3 nucleotide sequence: TGTGCCAGCAGTAAAAACAGGGGAAGGATCTCCTACGAGCAGTACTTC.

The V gene is TRBV2, the J gene TRBJ2-2; a weak D match, TRBD2 (6 bases). The CDR3 loop spans 15 amino acids. Germline CDR1 SNHLY, CDR2 FYNNEI. Trimming took off 6 bases at V and 0 bases at J, with 11 bases between the two ends. This CDR3 reads CASSAQRANTGELFF. In DNA form, the CDR3 reads TGTGCCAGCAGCGCCCAGCGGGCGAACACCGGGGAGCTGTTTTTT.

V and J are TRBV6-5 and TRBJ1-2, with 7 bases fitting TRBD1. The CDR3 is 13 amino acids. With V trimmed by 5 bases and J by 8 bases, 8 bases remained unmatched. Germline-derived CDR1 and CDR2 are MNHEY and SVGAGI. The CDR3 coding sequence is TGTGCCAGCAGTCGAAACAGGGGTTGGGGCTACACCTTC. Translating gives CASSRNRGWGYTF.

The rearrangement uses TRBV29-1 and TRBJ1-1; D may be TRBD1 (5 bases). The CDR3 is made up of 14 amino acids. Germline V CDR1 and CDR2: SQVTM, ANQGSEA. V lost 2 bases to trimming and J lost 0 bases, with 10 bases between them. The CDR3 DNA is TGCAGCGTTGAAAGACAGATTTTGAACACTGAAGCTTTCTTT. Translation gives CSVERQILNTEAFF.

This clone was observed a single time. J is TRBJ2-5 and V is TRBV5-1; the match to TRBD1 covers 7 bases. This CDR3 contains 14 residues. Losses at the gene ends were 7 bases for V and 5 bases for J; bases not matched to a gene: 11. Germline V gene lookup returns CDR1 SGHRS and CDR2 YFSETQ. The CDR3 nucleotides read TGCGCCAGCGCCACGGGACAGCCTGGGGAGACCCAGTACTTC. Translation: CASATGQPGETQYF.

V usage is TRBV7-9 and J usage is TRBJ1-1; possible D gene TRBD1, 6 bases. Germline V gene data show CDR1 as SEHNR and CDR2 as FQNEAQ (reference sequence). Trimming shortened V by 6 bases and J by 2 bases, and 10 bases separated the two germline ends. This CDR3 spans 13 amino acids. CDR3: CASRPDRNTEAFF. The CDR3 DNA reads TGTGCCAGCAGGCCGGACAGAAACACTGAAGCTTTCTTT.

The genes are TRBV10-3 and TRBJ2-5; D is undetermined. Per germline, CDR1 ENHRY and CDR2 SYGVKD. Trimming removed 6 bases at V and 5 bases at J, with 10 bases between. CDR3 length equals 12 residues. CDR3 coding DNA: TGTGCCATCAGGACCATCGGGGAGACCCAGTACTTC. Amino acids: CAIRTIGETQYF.

The J gene is TRBJ1-4, the V gene TRBV5-4, with TRBD1 identical over 10 bases. CDR3 length: 13 residues. After removal of 3 bases from V and 8 bases from J, the junction contained 1 base not matched to a gene. The germline CDR1 and CDR2 sequences are SGHNT and YYREEE (reference sequence). In nucleotides, the CDR3 is TGTGCCAGCAGCTGGGACAGGGGAGAAAAACTGTTTTTT. This codes for CASSWDRGEKLFF. The variable domain in full, completed from reference TRBV5-4 and TRBJ1-4, reads ETGVTQSPTHLIKTRGQQVTLRCSSQSGHNTVSWYQQALGQGPQFIFQYYREEENGRGNFPPRFSGLQFPNYSSELNVNALELDDSALYLCASSWDRGEKLFFGSGTQLSVL.

This rearrangement joins TRBV14 to TRBJ1-1, with 7 bases matching TRBD1. Per germline, CDR1 SGHDN and CDR2 FVKESK. There are 13 residues in the CDR3. V trimming: 6 bases; J trimming: 3 bases; junction bases outside the gene matches: 4. The CDR3 nucleotides are TGTGCCAGCAGGGGAACAGGGGACACTGAAGCTTTCTTT. This translates into CASRGTGDTEAFF.

This clone occurred once. The chain combines TRBV10-1 with TRBJ2-7, with 7 bases matching TRBD1. The CDR3 contains 15 residues. The ends lost 6 bases at V and 2 bases at J; junction bases unmatched: 10. CDR1 WNHNN and CDR2 SYGVQD come from the germline V gene (reference sequence). The CDR3 sequence: CASSLYRDRAYEQYF. In DNA form, the CDR3 reads TGCGCCAGCAGCCTTTACCGGGACAGAGCCTACGAGCAGTACTTC.

This rearrangement joins TRBV19 to TRBJ1-2; D may be TRBD1 (5 bases). CDR1 and CDR2 (germline): LNHDA, SQIVND (reference sequence). This CDR3 is 14 amino acids long. Trimming removed 7 bases at V and 6 bases at J, with 18 bases between. The CDR3 DNA reads TGTGCCAGTAAGTTCGGGGGACCGGCTGATGGCTACACCTTC. Translated, it gives CASKFGGPADGYTF. Full variable domain (rest looked up from reference TRBV19 and TRBJ1-2): DGGITQSPKYLFRKEGQNVTLSCEQNLNHDAMYWYRQDPGQGLRLIYYSQIVNDFQKGDIAEGYSVSREKKESFPLTVTSAQKNPTAFYLCASKFGGPADGYTFGSGTRLTVV.